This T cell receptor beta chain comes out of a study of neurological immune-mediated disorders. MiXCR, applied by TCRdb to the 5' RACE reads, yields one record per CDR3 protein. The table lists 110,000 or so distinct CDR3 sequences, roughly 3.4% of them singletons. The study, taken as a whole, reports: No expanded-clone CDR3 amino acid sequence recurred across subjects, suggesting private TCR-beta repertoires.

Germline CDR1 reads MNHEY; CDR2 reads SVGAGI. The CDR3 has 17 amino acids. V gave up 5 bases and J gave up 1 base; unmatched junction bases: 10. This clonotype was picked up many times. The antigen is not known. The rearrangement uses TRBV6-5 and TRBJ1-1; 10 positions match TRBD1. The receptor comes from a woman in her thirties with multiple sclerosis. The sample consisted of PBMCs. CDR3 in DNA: TGTGCCAGCAGTGGCCCGGGACAGGGGATATGGAACACTGAAGCTTTCTTT. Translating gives CASSGPGQGIWNTEAFF.